The 20 T cell receptor beta chains in this list originate from one sample, sequenced in a study of radiation and T cells in renal cell carcinoma (dated by TCRdb to the early 2020s). Library preparation was by the immunoSEQ multiplex PCR assay. Not all clones reach the TCRdb copy of this immuneACCESS table, which keeps in-frame sequences only. Checked studies attribute under half of the gap to unresolved V genes and leave the rest unexplained. Counted in this sample were roughly 150,000 clones; around 90% of them appeared once. The ten largest clones take up approximately 4% of the sample. According to the study, the label for this sample's time point signals: baseline pretreatment blood. The treatment or condition label of this sample denotes: 15 Gy SBRT to primary tumor, nephrectomy 4 weeks later. The input for sequencing was blood, taken from a patient whose treatment included radiotherapy and nephrectomy. Every receptor here comes from a woman between 65 and 79 years old with renal cell carcinoma.

This chain uses TRBV28 with TRBJ2-7, with TRBD1 identical over 10 bases. Germline assignment: CDR1 MDHEN and CDR2 SYDVKM. The junction had 4 bases not matched to a gene; V was cut back by 6 bases and J by 5 bases. This CDR3 spans 13 amino acids. DNA for the CDR3: TGTGCCAGCAGGCGGACAGGGGGGGACGAGCAGTACTTC. It encodes CASRRTGGDEQYF.

As regards this clone: The junction departs from the called germline gene at one end, perhaps through a read error. This sequence joins TRBV5-1 and TRBJ2-5, with D possibly called TRBD1 or TRBD2 (5 bases each). The CDR3 contains 16 residues. The germline gives CDR1 SGHRS, CDR2 YFSETQ. CDR3 nucleotides: TGCGCCAGCAACTTGGCTCAGGGAGTCCACCAAGAGACCCAGTACTTC. Translating gives CASNLAQGVHQETQYF.

The rearrangement joins TRBV5-5 to TRBJ2-7, with TRBD2 as a possible D gene (6 bases). The V gene's germline CDR1 is SGHKS and CDR2 YYEKEE (reference sequence). The CDR3 sequence is 14 residues long. Trimming cost V 4 bases and J 1 base, with 12 bases left between them. The CDR3 nucleotides are TGTGCCAGCAGCCGTGGGACTGGATCCTACGAGCAGTACTTC. Protein: CASSRGTGSYEQYF. Using reference TRBV5-5 and TRBJ2-7 for the parts outside the CDR3, the full variable domain is DAGVTQSPTHLIKTRGQQVTLRCSPISGHKSVSWYQQVLGQGPQFIFQYYEKEERGRGNFPDRFSARQFPNYSSELNVNALLLGDSALYLCASSRGTGSYEQYFGPGTRLTVT.

V and J are TRBV19 and TRBJ1-1; the D gene is possibly TRBD1 (5 bases). This CDR3 region has 14 residues. CDR1 and CDR2 from the germline V gene are LNHDA and SQIVND (reference sequence). V was clipped by 7 bases and J by 6 bases, with 18 bases between them. This CDR3 reads CASTRTYRIPEAFF. CDR3 sequence (DNA): TGTGCCAGTACCAGAACTTACAGGATCCCTGAAGCTTTCTTT.

The chain links TRBV5-1 to TRBJ1-1; D is possibly TRBD1 (5 bases). CDR1 and CDR2 from the germline V gene are SGHRS and YFSETQ. The CDR3 loop spans 13 amino acids. V gave up 0 bases and J gave up 4 bases, with 7 bases separating them. The CDR3 protein is CASSLGGFTEAFF. As DNA, the CDR3 is TGCGCCAGCAGCTTGGGGGGGTTCACTGAAGCTTTCTTT.

The count of this clone is one. This chain connects TRBV4-2 to TRBJ2-1; no definite D call. CDR3 size: 15 residues. Trimming took 1 base from V and 0 from J, leaving 7 bases between them. Germline CDR1 LGHNA, CDR2 YNFKEQ. CDR3 DNA sequence: TGTGCCAGCAGCCAAGGCACCAGCTCCTACAATGAGCAGTTCTTC. Its translation: CASSQGTSSYNEQFF.

The rearrangement joins TRBV5-1 to TRBJ2-5; D gene uncertain. CDR3 length equals 13 residues. Germline lookup yields CDR1 SGHRS and CDR2 YFSETQ. V lost 1 base and J lost 5, with 9 bases in between. As DNA, the CDR3 is TGCGCCAGCAGCTTGTTATCACCCGAGACCCAGTACTTC. The encoded protein is CASSLLSPETQYF.

The chain combines TRBV19 with TRBJ2-2; D possibly corresponds to TRBD1 (6 bases). This CDR3 region has 14 residues. Germline loops: CDR1 LNHDA, CDR2 SQIVND (reference sequence). V was cut by 9 bases and J by 0 bases, with 11 bases left in between. The CDR3 region is CASRQVPNTGELFF. The CDR3 DNA follows: TGTGCCAGCAGACAGGTCCCGAACACCGGGGAGCTGTTTTTT. The whole variable domain, remainder taken from reference TRBV19 and TRBJ2-2, is DGGITQSPKYLFRKEGQNVTLSCEQNLNHDAMYWYRQDPGQGLRLIYYSQIVNDFQKGDIAEGYSVSREKKESFPLTVTSAQKNPTAFYLCASRQVPNTGELFFGEGSRLTVL.

For the CDR3, the DNA is TGTGCCACCGGACTAGCGGGAACGAACACCGGGGAGCTGTTTTTT. Amino acids: CATGLAGTNTGELFF. This sequence joins TRBV25-1 and TRBJ2-2; TRBD2 matches 12 bases. Germline values: CDR1 MGHDK, CDR2 SYGVNS. V was clipped by 10 bases and J by 0 bases; unmatched bases: 3. The CDR3 extends over 15 amino acids.

The rearrangement joins TRBV5-6 to TRBJ1-1, with no clear D. Germline loops: CDR1 SGHDT, CDR2 YYEEEE. The CDR3 loop spans 15 amino acids. V gave up 0 bases and J gave up 1 base, with 10 bases separating them. Written as DNA, the CDR3 is TGTGCCAGCAGCTTGGCAGGTTCACCGAACACTGAAGCTTTCTTT. Translated, it gives CASSLAGSPNTEAFF.

V usage is TRBV15 and J usage is TRBJ2-7; 9 bases line up with TRBD2. CDR3 size: 17 residues. The J segment lost 3 bases and the V segment lost 1 base, leaving 10 bases of the junction unmatched. Looked up from germline, CDR1 is LNHNV and CDR2 is YYDKDF (reference sequence). CDR3 residues: CATSRGRLAGKNYEQYF. CDR3 DNA sequence: TGTGCCACCAGCAGAGGGCGTCTAGCGGGGAAAAACTACGAGCAGTACTTC.

The chain has TRBV9 and TRBJ2-7; possibly TRBD2 for D (7 bases). The V end was cut by 0 bases, the J end by 4 bases, with 14 bases between. Germline V gives CDR1 SGDLS, CDR2 YYNGEE. This CDR3 is 15 amino acids long. The CDR3 loop is CASSVGLGGAYEQYF. The CDR3 DNA is TGTGCCAGCAGCGTAGGTTTAGGGGGGGCTTACGAGCAGTACTTC.

The chain joins TRBV6-5 to TRBJ2-3; D uncertain. This CDR3 is 12 amino acids long. The V end was cut by 6 bases, the J end by 0 bases, with 4 bases between. Germline CDR1 and CDR2: MNHEY and SVGAGI. The CDR3 is CASRESTDTQYF. The CDR3 DNA is TGTGCCAGCAGGGAGAGCACAGATACGCAGTATTTT.

This chain joins TRBV27 and TRBJ2-2; D possibly corresponds to TRBD1 (5 bases). Trimming took off 0 bases at V and 4 bases at J, with 9 bases between the two ends. CDR1 and CDR2 from the germline V gene are MNHEY and SMNVEV (reference sequence). This CDR3 has 15 residues. DNA of the CDR3: TGTGCCAGCAGTTTATCATGGGGCACCACCGGGGAGCTGTTTTTT. Its protein is CASSLSWGTTGELFF.

The chain employs TRBV10-3 and TRBJ1-1; D is ambiguous. V lost 2 bases and J lost 6, with 10 bases in between. Looked up from germline, CDR1 is ENHRY and CDR2 is SYGVKD. This CDR3 contains 13 residues. The CDR3 DNA reads TGTGCCATCAGTGAGCCCCGGTCCCCTGAAGCTTTCTTT. As protein: CAISEPRSPEAFF.

The genes are TRBV18 and TRBJ1-2; 9 bases match TRBD1. The germline gives CDR1 KGHSH, CDR2 LQKENI. The J segment lost 5 bases and the V segment lost 10 bases, leaving 8 bases of the junction unmatched. The CDR3 covers 13 residues. CDR3 coding DNA: TGTGCCACCTCTTTTGGGACAGGGTATGGCTACACCTTC. Encoded protein: CATSFGTGYGYTF. Full variable domain (remainder filled in from reference TRBV18 and TRBJ1-2): NAGVMQNPRHLVRRRGQEARLRCSPMKGHSHVYWYRQLPEEGLKFMVYLQKENIIDESGMPKERFSAEFPKEGPSILRIQQVVRGDSAAYFCATSFGTGYGYTFGSGTRLTVV.

The chain links TRBV5-4 to TRBJ2-5, with 8 bases identical to TRBD1. The CDR3 is made up of 16 amino acids. The V gene's germline CDR1 is SGHNT and CDR2 YYREEE (reference sequence). The V gene end was trimmed by 4 bases and the J gene end by 5 bases; junction bases not matched to a gene: 13. The CDR3 DNA is TGTGCCAGCAGCCCAGTGGGGGCAGGGGGCACGGAGACCCAGTACTTC. Its translation: CASSPVGAGGTETQYF.

The J gene is TRBJ2-3, the V gene TRBV9, with 8 bases matching TRBD2. After removal of 4 bases from V and 1 base from J, the junction contained 8 bases not matched to a gene. Germline V gene sequence: CDR1 SGDLS, CDR2 YYNGEE. The CDR3 spans 16 residues. The CDR3 is CASSQRGGLGTDTQYF. CDR3 bases: TGTGCCAGCAGCCAACGGGGGGGCCTGGGCACAGATACGCAGTATTTT.

J is TRBJ1-4 and V is TRBV18; D is ambiguous. The CDR3 totals 13 residues. Trimming shortened V by 1 base and J by 7 bases, and 7 bases separated the two germline ends. The V gene's germline CDR1 is KGHSH and CDR2 LQKENI. CDR3 coding DNA: TGTGCCAGCTCACCACGAGTCCCTGAAAAACTGTTTTTT. Protein product: CASSPRVPEKLFF.

This clone has only one observation. The chain couples TRBV4-1 to TRBJ1-2; D is possibly TRBD1 (5 bases). Between the trimmed V and J ends, which lost 0 bases and 2 bases, there was a span of 13 bases. Germline assignment: CDR1 MGHRA and CDR2 YSYEKL. The CDR3 consists of 16 residues. The CDR3 DNA reads TGCGCCAGCAGCCAAGATCCGGGACGGAAGAACTATGGCTACACCTTC. Its protein is CASSQDPGRKNYGYTF.